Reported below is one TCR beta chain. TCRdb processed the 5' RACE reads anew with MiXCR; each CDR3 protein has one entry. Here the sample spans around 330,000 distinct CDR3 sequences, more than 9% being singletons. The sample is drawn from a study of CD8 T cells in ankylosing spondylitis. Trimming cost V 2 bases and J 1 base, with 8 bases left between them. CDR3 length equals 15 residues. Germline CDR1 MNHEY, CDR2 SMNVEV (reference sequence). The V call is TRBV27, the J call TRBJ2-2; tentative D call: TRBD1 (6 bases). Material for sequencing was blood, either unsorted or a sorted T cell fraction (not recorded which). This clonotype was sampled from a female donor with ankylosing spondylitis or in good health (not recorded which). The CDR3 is CASSLTTGNTGELFF. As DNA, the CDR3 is TGTGCCAGCAGTTTAACGACAGGGAACACCGGGGAGCTGTTTTTT.